The next 29 T cell receptor beta chains were all read from a single sample in a study of blood T cell repertoires in COVID-19. Repertoires were generated with immunoSEQ multiplex PCR, while TCRdb's copy carries only in-frame clones and drops some. The sample has over 75,000 clones; almost 90% are singletons. The specimen was peripheral blood. The receptors derive from a man aged 45-60 years with COVID-19, enrolled during active disease.

This clone is a singleton in its sample. The chain employs TRBV7-2 and TRBJ1-2; 10 bases line up with TRBD1. The CDR3 consists of 15 residues. Germline values: CDR1 SGHTA, CDR2 FQGNSA. Losses at the gene ends were 2 bases for V and 3 bases for J; bases not matched to a gene: 3. CDR3 DNA sequence: TGTGCCAGCAGCTTACGGACAGGGGGGGACTATGGCTACACCTTC. This codes for CASSLRTGGDYGYTF.

The gene calls are TRBV18 and TRBJ1-3, with unresolved D. Trimming stripped 0 bases from V and 0 bases from J, with 21 bases between. CDR1 is KGHSH and CDR2 is LQKENI in the germline V gene. The CDR3 runs 20 residues. The CDR3 region has the DNA TGTGCCAGCTCACCACCCAGGACTAGCCTTCTGTTGAGCTCTGGAAACACCATATATTTT. Translated, it gives CASSPPRTSLLLSSGNTIYF. The complete variable domain, with remaining parts taken from reference TRBV18 and TRBJ1-3, reads NAGVMQNPRHLVRRRGQEARLRCSPMKGHSHVYWYRQLPEEGLKFMVYLQKENIIDESGMPKERFSAEFPKEGPSILRIQQVVRGDSAAYFCASSPPRTSLLLSSGNTIYFGEGSWLTVV.

The chain joins TRBV4-1 to TRBJ1-5, with 7 bases lining up with TRBD1. After removal of 1 base from V and 5 bases from J, the junction contained 11 bases not matched to a gene. Germline lookup yields CDR1 MGHRA and CDR2 YSYEKL. This CDR3 is built from 17 residues. The CDR3 loop reads CASSQGIGRGVDQPQHF. The CDR3 DNA follows: TGCGCCAGCAGCCAAGGGATCGGCAGGGGGGTCGATCAGCCCCAGCATTTT.

This chain connects TRBV6-2 or TRBV6-3 to TRBJ1-1; a possible D gene is TRBD1 (5 bases). The CDR3 extends over 14 amino acids. Germline lookup yields CDR1 MNHEY and CDR2 SVGEGT. Trimming took off 4 bases at V and 9 bases at J, with 18 bases between the two ends. CDR3 in amino acids: CASSSLGRGQQAFF. CDR3 coding DNA: TGTGCCAGCAGTTCCTTGGGGAGGGGCCAGCAAGCTTTCTTT.

The V call is TRBV19, the J call TRBJ2-1; the D gene is possibly TRBD1 (6 bases). The germline CDR1 and CDR2 sequences are LNHDA and SQIVND (reference sequence). The CDR3 spans 15 residues. With 3 bases removed from V and 4 bases from J, the gap between germline ends came to 13 bases. This CDR3 is CASSIAGTIYNEQFF. The CDR3 nucleotides are TGTGCCAGTAGTATTGCCGGGACAATTTACAATGAGCAGTTCTTC.

This chain links TRBV4-3 with TRBJ2-3, with TRBD2 identical over 11 bases. Per germline, CDR1 LGHNA and CDR2 YSLEER. Trimming at V came to 1 base and at J to 2 bases, leaving 8 bases not matched to a gene. CDR3 length: 18 amino acids. DNA for the CDR3: TGCGCCAGCAGCCAAGGGGCCCCACTAGCGGGGGCCACAGATACGCAGTATTTT. This translates into CASSQGAPLAGATDTQYF.

The genes are TRBV5-5 and TRBJ2-7; tentative D call: TRBD1 (6 bases). The V gene's germline CDR1 is SGHKS and CDR2 YYEKEE (reference sequence). The CDR3 totals 15 residues. Between the trimmed V and J ends, which lost 0 bases and 3 bases, there was a span of 13 bases. This CDR3 is CASSLDWGRGYEQYF. The CDR3 DNA reads as TGTGCCAGCAGCTTGGATTGGGGCAGGGGCTACGAGCAGTACTTC.

The chain combines TRBV7-8 with TRBJ2-3; maybe TRBD2 (6 bases). Trimming removed 3 bases at V and 4 bases at J, with 14 bases between. Germline lookup yields CDR1 SGHVS and CDR2 FQNEAQ. This CDR3 has 15 residues. CDR3 residues: CASSLARGAPDTQYF. The CDR3 nucleotides read TGTGCCAGCAGCTTGGCGCGGGGTGCCCCAGATACGCAGTATTTT.

The chain is built from TRBV6-6 and TRBJ1-1, with no clear D. Deletions cut 8 bases from V and 7 bases from J, with 17 bases between. The CDR3 consists of 13 residues. Germline assignment: CDR1 MNHNY and CDR2 SVGAGI (reference sequence). CDR3: CASSTTAGFEAFF. In DNA, the CDR3 is TGTGCCAGCTCTACCACCGCGGGGTTTGAAGCTTTCTTT.

The rearrangement joins TRBV28 to TRBJ1-2; TRBD1 might be the D (6 bases). The CDR3 length is 14 residues. Trimming cost V 6 bases and J 7 bases, with 18 bases left between them. The V gene's germline CDR1 is MDHEN and CDR2 SYDVKM. In nucleotides, the CDR3 is TGTGCCAGCAGGTCAACTACAGGGTTGGGTGGCTACACCTTC. Translated, it gives CASRSTTGLGGYTF.

The DNA for the CDR3 is TGTGCCAGCACCTCTGGCAAGTCTTATAATTCACCCCTCCACTTT. Encoded protein: CASTSGKSYNSPLHF. The chain combines TRBV6-5 with TRBJ1-6; D call uncertain. The CDR3 spans 15 residues. Per germline, CDR1 MNHEY and CDR2 SVGAGI. Deletions cut 7 bases from V and 4 bases from J, with 14 bases between.

The genes are TRBV27 and TRBJ2-5; 7 bases are shared with TRBD1. Per the germline V gene, CDR1 is MNHEY and CDR2 is SMNVEV (reference sequence). J gave up 5 bases and V 5 bases, and 5 bases lay outside the gene matches. The CDR3 has 13 residues. CDR3 in DNA: TGTGCCAGCAGTCGACAGGGTGTGGAGACCCAGTACTTC. Protein: CASSRQGVETQYF.

The J gene is TRBJ1-2, the V gene TRBV12-3 or TRBV12-4; no clear D gene. The length of the CDR3 is 13 residues. The V end lost 1 base, the J end lost 4 bases, and 7 bases lay between the germline ends. The DNA of the CDR3 is TGTGCCAGCAGTTTAGAAGCAGGCTATGGCTACACCTTC. It yields the protein CASSLEAGYGYTF.

The chain couples TRBV12-3 or TRBV12-4 to TRBJ1-2; D remains ambiguous. The length of the CDR3 is 11 residues. Between the trimmed V and J ends, which lost 5 bases and 8 bases, there was a span of 9 bases. CDR3 nucleotide sequence: TGTGCCAGCAGTAACGGGGTGGGCTACACCTTC. It is translated as CASSNGVGYTF.

The chain carries TRBV9 and TRBJ2-2; 15 nucleotides line up with TRBD2. Germline V gene sequence: CDR1 SGDLS, CDR2 YYNGEE. The trim removed 3 bases at V and 3 bases at J, leaving 12 bases unmatched. The CDR3 is made up of 20 amino acids. CDR3 sequence: CASSATWWTSGGAHTGELFF. In nucleotides, the CDR3 is TGTGCCAGCAGCGCCACTTGGTGGACTAGCGGGGGGGCCCACACCGGGGAGCTGTTTTTT.

The CDR3 coding sequence is TGTGCCAGCAGCGCCCAGGGGTACACTGAAGCTTTCTTT. This translates into CASSAQGYTEAFF. The chain links TRBV7-3 to TRBJ1-1; weak D call: TRBD1 (6 bases). Germline V gene sequence: CDR1 SGHTA, CDR2 FQGTGA. V dropped 5 bases and J dropped 3 bases, with 10 bases sitting between them. The CDR3 sequence is 13 residues long.

The chain links TRBV9 to TRBJ1-3, with D perhaps TRBD1 (5 bases). The V end lost 3 bases, the J end lost 1 base, and 17 bases lay between the germline ends. Germline V gives CDR1 SGDLS, CDR2 YYNGEE. This CDR3 is built from 17 residues. The CDR3 reads CASSEGLGGRSGNTIYF. The CDR3 bases are TGTGCCAGCAGCGAAGGGTTGGGGGGAAGGTCTGGAAACACCATATATTTT.

This chain connects TRBV7-9 to TRBJ1-6; 7 bases align to TRBD1. Germline values: CDR1 SEHNR, CDR2 FQNEAQ (reference sequence). J lost 0 bases, V lost 5 bases, and 7 bases had no gene match. The length of the CDR3 is 17 residues. Here the CDR3 DNA reads TGTGCCAGCAGCCGGGGACAGATGAGCTCCTATAATTCACCCCTCCACTTT. Its translation: CASSRGQMSSYNSPLHF.

V gene TRBV30 combines with J gene TRBJ2-7; D is unclear. V was shortened by 0 bases and J by 9 bases, with 12 bases between the two germline ends. Germline V gene sequence: CDR1 GTSNPN, CDR2 SVGIG (reference sequence). There are 12 residues in the CDR3. CDR3: CAWSVHSGLQYF. The CDR3 bases are TGTGCCTGGAGTGTACATTCGGGTTTGCAGTACTTC. Using reference TRBV30 and TRBJ2-7 for the parts outside the CDR3, the full variable domain is SQTIHQWPATLVQPVGSPLSLECTVEGTSNPNLYWYRQAAGRGLQLLFYSVGIGQISSEVPQNLSASRPQDRQFILSSKKLLLSDSGFYLCAWSVHSGLQYFGPGTRLTVT.

J is TRBJ1-2 and V is TRBV5-1, with 10 bases lining up with TRBD1. The CDR3 has 16 amino acids. With V trimmed by 0 bases and J by 8 bases, 10 bases remained unmatched. The germline V gene has CDR1 SGHRS and CDR2 YFSETQ. DNA of the CDR3: TGCGCCAGCAGCTTGGTCTCGGGACAGGGGACTGAGGGCTACACCTTC. This codes for CASSLVSGQGTEGYTF.

The CDR3 DNA is TGCGCCAGCAGTACCGGCGGGACAGGGAACACTGAAGCTTTCTTT. Translation gives CASSTGGTGNTEAFF. This chain links TRBV23-1 with TRBJ1-1; 8 positions agree with TRBD1. TRBV23-1 is designated an ORF whose function remains uncertain. The CDR3 is made up of 15 amino acids. The ends lost 5 bases at V and 1 base at J; junction bases unmatched: 6.

The rearrangement uses TRBV7-9 and TRBJ1-5; no clear D gene. The CDR3 has 13 amino acids. The V end was cut by 1 base, the J end by 11 bases, with 12 bases between. Germline lookup yields CDR1 SEHNR and CDR2 FQNEAQ (reference sequence). CDR3 coding DNA: TGTGCCAGCAGCTTAGATAAGATACAAACCCAGCATTTT. Its protein product is CASSLDKIQTQHF. The full variable domain, completed using reference TRBV7-9 and TRBJ1-5, is DTGVSQNPRHKITKRGQNVTFRCDPISEHNRLYWYRQTLGQGPEFLTYFQNEAQLEKSRLLSDRFSAERPKGSFSTLEIQRTEQGDSAMYLCASSLDKIQTQHFGDGTRLSIL.

The CDR3 DNA sequence: TGTGCCAGCAGCAACCGACAGGGGGCTGAAAAACTGTTTTTT. It encodes CASSNRQGAEKLFF. The rearrangement joins TRBV5-4 to TRBJ1-4; 10 nucleotides line up with TRBD1. V was pared by 4 bases and J by 7 bases, with 4 bases of the junction left unmatched. Germline V gene data show CDR1 as SGHNT and CDR2 as YYREEE (reference sequence). The CDR3 runs to 14 residues. Based on the CDR3 plus reference TRBV5-4 and TRBJ1-4, the full variable domain is ETGVTQSPTHLIKTRGQQVTLRCSSQSGHNTVSWYQQALGQGPQFIFQYYREEENGRGNFPPRFSGLQFPNYSSELNVNALELDDSALYLCASSNRQGAEKLFFGSGTQLSVL.

The chain carries TRBV27 and TRBJ1-2; D remains unclear. Between the trimmed V and J ends, which lost 3 bases and 4 bases, there was a span of 9 bases. The CDR3 contains 13 residues. From germline, CDR1 is MNHEY and CDR2 SMNVEV (reference sequence). The CDR3 DNA reads TGTGCCAGCAGTTTCGAGGGTTCCTATGGCTACACCTTC. The encoded protein is CASSFEGSYGYTF.

This chain uses TRBV7-2 with TRBJ1-6; possible D gene TRBD1, 6 bases. V lost 3 bases to trimming and J lost 12 bases, with 12 bases between them. CDR3 length: 13 residues. Germline assignment: CDR1 SGHTA and CDR2 FQGNSA. The CDR3 loop is CASSFRDTRPLHF. The CDR3 nucleotides read TGTGCCAGCAGCTTCCGGGACACCCGACCCCTCCACTTT.

This clone occurred once. The chain is built from TRBV6-5 and TRBJ2-2; TRBD1 aligns across 9 bases. Germline trimming cut 4 bases from V and 6 bases from J; bases unmatched to any gene: 9. Germline CDR1 MNHEY, CDR2 SVGAGI. The CDR3 consists of 16 residues. The CDR3 loop is CASSSGGQGRAGELFF. The CDR3 DNA reads as TGTGCCAGCAGTTCCGGTGGACAGGGGAGGGCCGGGGAGCTGTTTTTT.

The rearrangement links TRBV6-6 to TRBJ1-5, with a tentative D call TRBD1 (6 bases). The germline V gene has CDR1 MNHNY and CDR2 SVGAGI (reference sequence). The V end was cut by 5 bases, the J end by 0 bases, with 11 bases between. The CDR3 sequence is 15 residues long. The CDR3 DNA is TGTGCCAGCAGTACACAGGGCCTTAGCAATCAGCCCCAGCATTTT. This sequence encodes CASSTQGLSNQPQHF.

This rearrangement joins TRBV4-3 to TRBJ2-7; 7 positions match TRBD1. J was trimmed by 3 bases and V by 3 bases; bases with no gene match: 5. Germline-derived CDR1 and CDR2 are LGHNA and YSLEER. CDR3 size: 14 residues. Here the CDR3 DNA reads TGCGCCAGCAGCCACCGGGACAGAGGCTACGAGCAGTACTTC. Translated: CASSHRDRGYEQYF.

This clone has only one observation. The gene calls are TRBV5-6 and TRBJ1-1, with 9 bases that match TRBD1. Trimming at V came to 4 bases and at J to 0 bases, leaving 10 bases not matched to a gene. The CDR3 extends over 17 amino acids. Germline CDR1 is SGHDT and CDR2 is YYEEEE. This CDR3 reads CASSVGQGRWMNTEAFF. In DNA form, the CDR3 reads TGTGCCAGCAGCGTCGGACAGGGGAGGTGGATGAACACTGAAGCTTTCTTT.